The source of this TCR beta chain is a study of blood T cells in healthy people across ages. The study, taken as a whole, reports: Diversity was higher, and naive CD4+ cells more numerous, in long-lived donors than in aged donors. Researchers report that TCR beta diversity correlated strongly with naive T cell percentage.

This CDR3 is 15 amino acids long. Germline CDR1 LGHNA, CDR2 YNFKEQ. J was trimmed by 3 bases and V by 0 bases; bases with no gene match: 4. As regards this clonotype: Its cognate antigen is unknown.

Through a sample-barcoded 5' primer and a J-beta primer mix, a second PCR was run for roughly 7 to 11 cycles. A 12-random-nucleotide template-switch adaptor tagged each cDNA molecule. Each CDR3 protein is one row after TCRdb ran MiXCR on the 5' RACE reads. The sample holds around 870,000 distinct CDR3 sequences, 29% seen once. Sequences were obtained from blood. The receptor's source is a woman older than 75 in good health. The rearrangement links TRBV4-2 to TRBJ2-7; 8 nucleotides match TRBD2. This chain's CDR3 is CASSQDTGTSYEQYF. The CDR3 nucleotides read TGTGCCAGCAGCCAAGATACCGGGACTAGCTACGAGCAGTACTTC.